This T cell receptor beta chain was profiled in a study of T cells in Graves' hyperthyroidism and ophthalmopathy. Template material for amplifying TCR beta CDR3 regions consisted of RNA transcripts. First-round RT-PCR targeting the TCR CDR3 was performed with the HTBI primer set. TCRdb redid the calling of the multiplex PCR reads with MiXCR, one entry per CDR3 protein. The data contain roughly 570,000 distinct CDR3 sequences, around 42% of them seen just once; the ten biggest clones take up under 20%. The study left out patients who had uncontrolled infection, other autoimmune disease, pregnancy or lactation. The sequence came from an adult woman with Graves' disease, either hyperthyroidism or ophthalmopathy (not recorded which). Sequenced sample: peripheral blood or thyroid tissue (not recorded which).

CDR3 sequence: CASIPRDIQEKLFF. The DNA of the CDR3 is TGTGCCAGCATCCCCCGGGACATACAGGAAAAACTGTTTTTT. The chain has TRBV2 and TRBJ1-4; TRBD1 might be the D (6 bases). With 7 bases removed from V and 8 bases from J, the gap between germline ends came to 17 bases. The CDR3 has 14 amino acids. Germline V gene data show CDR1 as SNHLY and CDR2 as FYNNEI.